The 14 T cell receptor beta chains below were found in one sample sequenced in a study of T cells in Graves' hyperthyroidism and ophthalmopathy. Researchers amplified the TCR beta CDR3 regions from RNA transcripts. The HTBI primer set served for first-round RT-PCR of the TCR CDR3. Via MiXCR, TCRdb re-called the multiplex PCR reads, giving one row per CDR3 protein. Here the sample spans approximately 400,000 distinct CDR3 sequences, more than 13% being singletons. The sequenced sample was blood. The receptors here all came from a woman in her 30s with Graves' hyperthyroidism.

This clonotype was recorded at least ten times. V gene TRBV12-3 or TRBV12-4 combines with J gene TRBJ2-7; no clear D gene. The CDR3 length is 14 residues. V lost 1 base to trimming and J lost 0 bases, with 7 bases between them. CDR3: CASSLVGISYEQYF. CDR3 coding DNA: TGTGCCAGCAGTTTAGTGGGGATCTCCTACGAGCAGTACTTC.

This clonotype was observed a handful of times. The gene calls are TRBV20-1 and TRBJ1-1; D unclear. CDR1 and CDR2 (germline): DFQATT, SNEGSKA (reference sequence). V gave up 1 base and J gave up 1 base, with 10 bases separating them. CDR3 size: 14 residues. The CDR3 nucleotides are TGCAGTGCTAGAGGAAGCAGGAGGAACACTGAAGCTTTCTTT. Its protein is CSARGSRRNTEAFF.

Concerning this clonotype: A much larger clone differs by one base, so this may be a read error. Since the CDR3 does not end with the conserved phenylalanine or tryptophan, this likely comes from a read error. J is TRBJ2-7 and V is TRBV3-1; tentatively, D is TRBD2 (6 bases). CDR1 is LGHDT and CDR2 is YNNKEL in the germline V gene (reference sequence). The CDR3 is 15 amino acids. Trimming removed 4 bases at V and 3 bases at J, with 16 bases between. The CDR3 bases are TGTGCCAGCAGCCTTCCGGGAGCTCGGGGCTACGAGCAGTACCTC. It encodes CASSLPGARGYEQYL.

This clonotype was seen many times. The rearrangement joins TRBV11-1 to TRBJ2-1; no definite D call. The CDR3 contains 11 residues. Germline-derived CDR1 and CDR2 are SGHAT and FQDESV (reference sequence). Trimming stripped 5 bases from V and 8 bases from J, with 7 bases between. The CDR3 sequence is CASSVIDEQFF. CDR3 sequence (DNA): TGTGCCAGCAGCGTCATAGATGAGCAGTTCTTC.

This clonotype came up many times. The V and J genes are TRBV7-2 and TRBJ2-7, with D perhaps matching TRBD2 (6 bases). The V gene lost 5 bases and the J gene lost 3 bases, with 17 bases spanning the gap. From germline, CDR1 is SGHTA and CDR2 FQGNSA. This CDR3 comprises 15 residues. Here the CDR3 DNA reads TGTGCCAGCAGCCCGGGGAGGAGGACTGGCTACGAGCAGTACTTC. It yields the protein CASSPGRRTGYEQYF.

At least ten counts were recorded for this clonotype. The rearrangement joins TRBV12-3 or TRBV12-4 to TRBJ2-7; possible D gene TRBD2, 7 bases. This CDR3 spans 12 amino acids. Trimming shortened V by 3 bases and J by 6 bases, and 9 bases separated the two germline ends. CDR3 sequence: CASSLGGAEQYF. CDR3 coding DNA: TGTGCCAGCAGTTTGGGGGGGGCCGAGCAGTACTTC.

This chain links TRBV3-1 with TRBJ1-3, with D tentatively TRBD1 (5 bases). Deletions cut 4 bases from V and 4 bases from J, with 11 bases between. The CDR3 extends over 14 amino acids. The germline V gene encodes CDR1 LGHDT and CDR2 YNNKEL (reference sequence). DNA of the CDR3: TGTGCCAGCAGCCCTCGGGACCTCGGAAACACCATATATTTT. This sequence encodes CASSPRDLGNTIYF.

This clonotype has more than one count but fewer than ten. The rearrangement uses TRBV5-8 and TRBJ2-7; the D is unclear. The CDR3 runs to 13 residues. Deletions cut 0 bases from V and 4 bases from J, with 8 bases between. Germline V gene sequence: CDR1 SGHTS, CDR2 YDEGEE. The CDR3 DNA follows: TGTGCCAGCAGCTTGGGTGCCCCTTACGAGCAGTACTTC. It specifies CASSLGAPYEQYF.

This clonotype was seen a few times. This chain connects TRBV28 to TRBJ1-4; the match to TRBD1 covers 8 bases. Germline CDR1 MDHEN, CDR2 SYDVKM. The ends lost 5 bases at V and 4 bases at J; junction bases unmatched: 6. The CDR3 contains 15 residues. The CDR3 DNA reads TGTGCCAGCAGTCGACAGGGGCCCATTAATGAAAAACTGTTTTTT. Amino acid sequence: CASSRQGPINEKLFF.

This rearrangement joins TRBV5-4 to TRBJ2-1; D gene uncertain. Germline CDR1 reads SGHNT; CDR2 reads YYREEE (reference sequence). The CDR3 totals 14 residues. V lost 1 base, J lost 5 bases, and 10 bases lay in between. CDR3 amino acids: CASSLPGNNNEQFF. In DNA, the CDR3 is TGTGCCAGCAGCTTGCCAGGTAACAACAATGAGCAGTTCTTC.

About this clonotype itself: This may arise from a read error, as a much more abundant clone is one base away. The chain links TRBV20-1 to TRBJ2-7, with 10 bases matching TRBD2. The V gene end was trimmed by 2 bases and the J gene end by 7 bases; junction bases not matched to a gene: 14. Per the germline V gene, CDR1 is DFQATT and CDR2 is SNEGSKA (reference sequence). The CDR3 has 16 amino acids. The CDR3: CSARIPNSGRANEQYF. CDR3 in DNA: TGCAGTGCTAGAATCCCCAACAGCGGGAGGGCGAATGAGCAGTACTTC.

Note on this clonotype: A much bigger clone sits one base away, suggesting this may be a read error. The gene calls are TRBV6-1 and TRBJ2-7; D is possibly TRBD1 or TRBD2 (5 bases each). V shed 6 bases and J shed 1 base, with 22 bases lying between them. This CDR3 has 17 residues. Germline values: CDR1 MNHNS, CDR2 SASEGT. This CDR3 is CASRGPGTGAGSYEQYF. CDR3 in DNA: TGTGCCAGCAGGGGCCCTGGGACCGGGGCAGGGTCCTACGAGCAGTACTTC.

With respect to this clonotype: At one boundary the junction diverges from the germline segment, which might be a read error. The chain joins TRBV20-1 to TRBJ1-1; D remains unclear. Germline CDR1 is DFQATT and CDR2 is SNEGSKA (reference sequence). The CDR3 runs to 12 residues. The CDR3 here is CGEQQPNTGAFF. CDR3 DNA sequence: TGCGGGGAGCAACAGCCGAACACTGGAGCTTTCTTT.

The gene calls are TRBV19 and TRBJ1-6; D may be TRBD1 (5 bases). The CDR3 covers 14 residues. CDR1 and CDR2 (germline): LNHDA, SQIVND (reference sequence). Between the trimmed V and J ends, which lost 4 bases and 8 bases, there was a span of 12 bases. CDR3 in DNA: TGTGCCAGTAGTACCGGGACGGAGTATTCACCCCTCCACTTT. Protein: CASSTGTEYSPLHF. The complete variable domain, with remaining parts taken from reference TRBV19 and TRBJ1-6, reads DGGITQSPKYLFRKEGQNVTLSCEQNLNHDAMYWYRQDPGQGLRLIYYSQIVNDFQKGDIAEGYSVSREKKESFPLTVTSAQKNPTAFYLCASSTGTEYSPLHFGNGTRLTVT.